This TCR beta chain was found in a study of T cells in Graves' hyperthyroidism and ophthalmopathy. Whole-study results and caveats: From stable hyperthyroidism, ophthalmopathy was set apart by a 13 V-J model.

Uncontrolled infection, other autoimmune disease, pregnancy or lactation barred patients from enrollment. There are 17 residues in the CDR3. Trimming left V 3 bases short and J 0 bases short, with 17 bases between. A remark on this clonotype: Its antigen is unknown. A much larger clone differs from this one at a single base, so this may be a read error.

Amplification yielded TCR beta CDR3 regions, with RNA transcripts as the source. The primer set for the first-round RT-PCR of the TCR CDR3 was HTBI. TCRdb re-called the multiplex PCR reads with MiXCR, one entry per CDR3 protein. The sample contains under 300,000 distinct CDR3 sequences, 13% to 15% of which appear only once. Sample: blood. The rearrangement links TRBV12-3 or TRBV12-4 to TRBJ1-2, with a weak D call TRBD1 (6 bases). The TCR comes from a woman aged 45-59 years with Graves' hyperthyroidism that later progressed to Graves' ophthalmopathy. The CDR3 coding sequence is TGTGCCAGCAGTTTCCAACCTACAGGGAACGCTAACTATGGCTACACCTTC. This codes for CASSFQPTGNANYGYTF.